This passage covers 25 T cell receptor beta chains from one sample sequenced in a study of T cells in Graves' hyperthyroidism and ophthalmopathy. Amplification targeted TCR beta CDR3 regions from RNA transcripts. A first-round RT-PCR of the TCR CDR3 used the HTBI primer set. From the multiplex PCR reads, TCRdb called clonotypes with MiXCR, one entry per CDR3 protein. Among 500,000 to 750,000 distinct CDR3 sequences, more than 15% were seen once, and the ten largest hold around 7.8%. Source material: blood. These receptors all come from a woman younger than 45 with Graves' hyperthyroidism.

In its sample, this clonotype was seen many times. CDR3 DNA sequence: TGTGCCAGCTCGCTCGACAGGGTACGCTACGAGCAGTACTTC. Its translation is CASSLDRVRYEQYF. This chain connects TRBV18 to TRBJ2-7, with TRBD1 identical over 7 bases. This CDR3 spans 14 amino acids. Germline-derived CDR1 and CDR2 are KGHSH and LQKENI. V trimming: 6 bases; J trimming: 3 bases; junction bases outside the gene matches: 8. Full variable domain (missing parts from reference TRBV18 and TRBJ2-7): NAGVMQNPRHLVRRRGQEARLRCSPMKGHSHVYWYRQLPEEGLKFMVYLQKENIIDESGMPKERFSAEFPKEGPSILRIQQVVRGDSAAYFCASSLDRVRYEQYFGPGTRLTVT.

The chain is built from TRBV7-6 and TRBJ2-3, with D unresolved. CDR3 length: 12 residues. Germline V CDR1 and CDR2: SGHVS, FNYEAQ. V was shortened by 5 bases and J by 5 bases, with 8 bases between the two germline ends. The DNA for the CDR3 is TGTGCCAGCAGCAACTGGGAAGATACGCAGTATTTT. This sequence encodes CASSNWEDTQYF.

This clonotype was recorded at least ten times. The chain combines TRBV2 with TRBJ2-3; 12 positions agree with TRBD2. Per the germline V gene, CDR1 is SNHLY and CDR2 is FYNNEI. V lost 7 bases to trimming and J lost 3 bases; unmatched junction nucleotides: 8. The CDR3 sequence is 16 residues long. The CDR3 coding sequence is TGTGCCAGCATAAGTCCCGGACTAGCGGGAACAGATACGCAGTATTTT. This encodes CASISPGLAGTDTQYF.

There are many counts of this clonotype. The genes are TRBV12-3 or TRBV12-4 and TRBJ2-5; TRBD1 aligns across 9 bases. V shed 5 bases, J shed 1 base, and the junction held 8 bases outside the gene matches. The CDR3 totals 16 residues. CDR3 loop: CASSTTGTGTQETQYF. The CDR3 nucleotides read TGTGCCAGCAGTACGACCGGGACAGGGACCCAAGAGACCCAGTACTTC.

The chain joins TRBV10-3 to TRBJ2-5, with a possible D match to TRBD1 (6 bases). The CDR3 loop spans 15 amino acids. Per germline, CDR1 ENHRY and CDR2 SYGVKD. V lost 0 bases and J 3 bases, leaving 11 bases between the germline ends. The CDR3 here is CAISESGHGEETQYF. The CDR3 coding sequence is TGTGCCATCAGTGAGTCGGGACATGGGGAAGAGACCCAGTACTTC.

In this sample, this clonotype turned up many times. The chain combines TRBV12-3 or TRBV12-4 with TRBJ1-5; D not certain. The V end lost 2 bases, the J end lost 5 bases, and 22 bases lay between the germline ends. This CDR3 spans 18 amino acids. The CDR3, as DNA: TGTGCCAGCAGTTTATCGTACACGTTGGGAGATTCAGATCAGCCCCAGCATTTT. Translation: CASSLSYTLGDSDQPQHF.

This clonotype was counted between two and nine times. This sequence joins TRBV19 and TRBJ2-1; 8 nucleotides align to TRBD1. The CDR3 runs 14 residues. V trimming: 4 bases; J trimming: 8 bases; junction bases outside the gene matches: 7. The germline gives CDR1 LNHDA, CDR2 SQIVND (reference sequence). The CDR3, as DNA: TGTGCCAGTAGTAACGGACAGGGAGGACATGAGCAGTTCTTC. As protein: CASSNGQGGHEQFF. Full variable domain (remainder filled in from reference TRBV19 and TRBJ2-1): DGGITQSPKYLFRKEGQNVTLSCEQNLNHDAMYWYRQDPGQGLRLIYYSQIVNDFQKGDIAEGYSVSREKKESFPLTVTSAQKNPTAFYLCASSNGQGGHEQFFGPGTRLTVL.

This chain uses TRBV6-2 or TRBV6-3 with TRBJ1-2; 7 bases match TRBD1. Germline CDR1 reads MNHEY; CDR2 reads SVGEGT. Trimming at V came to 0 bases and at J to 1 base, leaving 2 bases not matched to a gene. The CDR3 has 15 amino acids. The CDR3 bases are TGTGCCAGCAGTTACTCGGGACAGATTAACTATGGCTACACCTTC. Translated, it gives CASSYSGQINYGYTF.

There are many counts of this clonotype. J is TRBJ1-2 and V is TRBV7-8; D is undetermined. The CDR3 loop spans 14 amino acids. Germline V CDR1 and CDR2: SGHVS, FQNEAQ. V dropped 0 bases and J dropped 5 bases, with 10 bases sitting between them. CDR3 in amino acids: CASSLALGEYGYTF. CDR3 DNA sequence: TGTGCCAGCAGCTTAGCGCTCGGAGAATATGGCTACACCTTC. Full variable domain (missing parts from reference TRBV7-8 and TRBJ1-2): GAGVSQSPRYKVAKRGQDVALRCDPISGHVSLFWYQQALGQGPEFLTYFQNEAQLDKSGLPSDRFFAERPEGSVSTLKIQRTQQEDSAVYLCASSLALGEYGYTFGSGTRLTVV.

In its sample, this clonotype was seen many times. For the CDR3, the DNA is TGTGCCAGCAGTGAAAGGTTCGCCCGGTCGCAGACAGGGAACAATCAGCCCCAGCATTTT. It yields the protein CASSERFARSQTGNNQPQHF. This chain joins TRBV6-1 and TRBJ1-5; 7 nucleotides line up with TRBD1. This CDR3 is 20 amino acids long. J lost 3 bases, V lost 2 bases, and 19 bases had no gene match. The germline V gene has CDR1 MNHNS and CDR2 SASEGT.

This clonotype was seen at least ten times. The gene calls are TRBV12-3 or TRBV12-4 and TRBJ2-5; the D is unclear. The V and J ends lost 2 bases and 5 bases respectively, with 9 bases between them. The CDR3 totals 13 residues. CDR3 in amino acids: CASSLNPIETQYF. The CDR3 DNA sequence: TGTGCCAGCAGTTTAAACCCCATCGAGACCCAGTACTTC.

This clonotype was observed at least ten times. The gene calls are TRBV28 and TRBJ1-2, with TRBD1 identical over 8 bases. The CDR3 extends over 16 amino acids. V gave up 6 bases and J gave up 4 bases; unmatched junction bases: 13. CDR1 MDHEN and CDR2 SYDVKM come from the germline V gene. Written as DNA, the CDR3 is TGTGCCAGCAGCTCCGGGGACAGGCCCACCCTCTATGGCTACACCTTC. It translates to CASSSGDRPTLYGYTF.

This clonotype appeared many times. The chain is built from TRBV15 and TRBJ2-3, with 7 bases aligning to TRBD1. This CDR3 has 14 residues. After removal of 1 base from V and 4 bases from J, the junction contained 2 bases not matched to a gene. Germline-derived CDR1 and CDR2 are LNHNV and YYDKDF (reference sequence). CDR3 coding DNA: TGTGCCACCAGCAGAGGACAGGGCGCAGATACGCAGTATTTT. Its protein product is CATSRGQGADTQYF.

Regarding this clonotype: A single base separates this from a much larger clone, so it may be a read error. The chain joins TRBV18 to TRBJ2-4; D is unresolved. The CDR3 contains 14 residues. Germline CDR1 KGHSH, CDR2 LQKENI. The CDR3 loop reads CASSTPPAKNIQYF. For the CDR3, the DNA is TGTGCCAGCTCAACACCACCGGCCAAAAACATTCAGTACTTC.

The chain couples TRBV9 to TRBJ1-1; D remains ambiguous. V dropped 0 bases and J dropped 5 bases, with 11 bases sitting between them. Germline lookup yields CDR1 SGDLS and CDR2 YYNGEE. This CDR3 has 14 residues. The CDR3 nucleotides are TGTGCCAGCAGCGTAGCTAGCGAGCGGACTGAAGCTTTCTTT. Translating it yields CASSVASERTEAFF.

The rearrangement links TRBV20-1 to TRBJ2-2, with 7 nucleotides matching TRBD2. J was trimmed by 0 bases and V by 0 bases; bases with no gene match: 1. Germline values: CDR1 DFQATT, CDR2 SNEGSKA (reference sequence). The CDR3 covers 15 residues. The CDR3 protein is CSARDRGANTGELFF. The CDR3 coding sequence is TGCAGTGCTAGAGATCGGGGGGCGAACACCGGGGAGCTGTTTTTT.

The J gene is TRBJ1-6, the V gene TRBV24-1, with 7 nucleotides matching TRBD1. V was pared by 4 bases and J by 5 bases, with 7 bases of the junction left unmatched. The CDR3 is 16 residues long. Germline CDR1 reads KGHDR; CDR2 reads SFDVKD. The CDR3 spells CATSEPGTVDNSPLHF. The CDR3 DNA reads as TGTGCCACCAGTGAACCCGGGACAGTGGATAATTCACCCCTCCACTTT.

This CDR3 is CASSYMTSGANVLTF. The DNA of the CDR3 is TGTGCCAGCAGTTATATGACCTCTGGGGCCAACGTCCTGACTTTC. The chain carries TRBV6-1 and TRBJ2-6; no definite D call. This CDR3 has 15 residues. V shed 5 bases and J shed 0 bases, with 8 bases lying between them. In germline, CDR1 is MNHNS, CDR2 SASEGT.

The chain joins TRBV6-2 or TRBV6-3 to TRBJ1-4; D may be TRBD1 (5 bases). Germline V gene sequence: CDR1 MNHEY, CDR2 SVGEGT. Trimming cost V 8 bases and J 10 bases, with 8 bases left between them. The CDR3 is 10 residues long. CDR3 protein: CASFGGKLFF. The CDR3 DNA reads TGTGCCAGCTTCGGGGGAAAACTGTTTTTT.

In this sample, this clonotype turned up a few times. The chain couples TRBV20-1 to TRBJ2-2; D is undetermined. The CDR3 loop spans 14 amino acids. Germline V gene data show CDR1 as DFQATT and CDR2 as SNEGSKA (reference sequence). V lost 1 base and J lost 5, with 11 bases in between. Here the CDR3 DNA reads TGCAGTGCTAGAGTGAGCGATCCAACCGGGGAGCTGTTTTTT. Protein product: CSARVSDPTGELFF.

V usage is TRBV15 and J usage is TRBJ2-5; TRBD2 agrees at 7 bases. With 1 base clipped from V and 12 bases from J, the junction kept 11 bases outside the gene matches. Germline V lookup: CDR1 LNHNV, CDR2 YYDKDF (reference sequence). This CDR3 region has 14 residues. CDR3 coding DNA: TGTGCCACCAGCAGAGGACTAGCAGTTCCCTCTAAGTACTTC. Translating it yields CATSRGLAVPSKYF.

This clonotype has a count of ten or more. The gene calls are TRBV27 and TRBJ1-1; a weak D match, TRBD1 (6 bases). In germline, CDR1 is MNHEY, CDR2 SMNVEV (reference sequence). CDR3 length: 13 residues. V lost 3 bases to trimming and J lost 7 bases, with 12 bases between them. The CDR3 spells CASSFFGGREAFF. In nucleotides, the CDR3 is TGTGCCAGCAGTTTCTTCGGGGGGCGTGAAGCTTTCTTT.

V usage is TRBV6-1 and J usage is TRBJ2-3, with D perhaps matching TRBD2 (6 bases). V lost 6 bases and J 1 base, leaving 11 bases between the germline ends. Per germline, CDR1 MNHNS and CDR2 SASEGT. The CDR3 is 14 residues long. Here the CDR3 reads CASRVERGTDTQYF. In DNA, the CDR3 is TGTGCCAGCAGGGTCGAGCGGGGCACAGATACGCAGTATTTT.

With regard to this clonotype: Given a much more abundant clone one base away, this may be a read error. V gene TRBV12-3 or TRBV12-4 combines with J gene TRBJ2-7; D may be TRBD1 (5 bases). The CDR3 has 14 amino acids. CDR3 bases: TGTGCCAACAGTTTCTCGCAGGGCTCCTACGAGCAGTACTTC. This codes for CANSFSQGSYEQYF.

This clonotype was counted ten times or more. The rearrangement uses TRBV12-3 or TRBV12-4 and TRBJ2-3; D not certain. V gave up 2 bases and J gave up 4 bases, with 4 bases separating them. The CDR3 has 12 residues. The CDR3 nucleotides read TGTGCCAGCAGTTTAACGGCAGATACGCAGTATTTT. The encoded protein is CASSLTADTQYF.